This T cell receptor beta chain derives from a study of regulatory T cells in long-lasting Graves disease. This clonotype was recorded many times. The antigen is not known. Whole-study findings and limits: Since the sample size was small, accuracy may have been reduced. Newly diagnosed disease favored TRBV20-1 and TRBJ2-1 over persistent disease.

This sample's time point: persistent/refractory GD, antithyroid drugs over 5 years with positive TRAb. Generation of the TCR library employed RNA extracted from PBMCs. Diagnoses of Graves' disease were made by American Thyroid Association guidelines. Patients hailed from an endocrinology department in Xi'an, China. The authors built TCR beta libraries using iRepertoire HTBI primers and Arm-PCR of CDR3 regions. TCRdb fed the multiplex PCR reads into MiXCR, producing one record per CDR3 protein. This sample yields more than 350,000 distinct CDR3 sequences, of which roughly 21% are seen a single time; roughly an eighth belongs to the top ten. The CDR3 totals 15 residues. J lost 7 bases, V lost 4 bases, and 9 bases had no gene match.

Sequencing was performed on peripheral blood mononuclear cells (PBMCs), taken when the disease was refractory, from a patient treated with antithyroid drugs. The clonotype originates from a female donor with Graves disease. The rearrangement uses TRBV12-3 or TRBV12-4 and TRBJ2-2; 7 bases agree with TRBD1. DNA for the CDR3: TGTGCCAGCAGTTCCGGGACAGTTGGTCTCGGGGAGCTGTTTTTT. It specifies CASSSGTVGLGELFF.